The following is a T cell receptor beta chain sequence with its context. What it recognizes is unknown. A much larger clonotype is one base distant, so this may be a read error. A second PCR, run for roughly 7 to 11 cycles, used a sample-barcoded 5' primer plus a J-beta primer mix. CDR3-containing paired-end reads numbering at least 2.5 million came from each sample. A single record per CDR3 protein comes from TCRdb applying MiXCR to the 5' RACE reads. The data hold hundreds of thousands of distinct CDR3 sequences, with approximately 47% observed a single time. The study recruited healthy Caucasian donors from Russia who were aged about 6 to 90. This sample was included in a study of blood T cells in healthy people across ages. CDR3 length equals 15 residues. With V trimmed by 6 bases and J by 13 bases, 17 bases remained unmatched. Germline CDR1 and CDR2: SGHTA and FQGNSA. The study, taken as a whole, reports: Estimated diversity, derived from one million T cells, was regarded as an underestimate.

This chain uses TRBV7-2 with TRBJ2-5; 10 bases are a match to TRBD1. Input material: blood. The clonotype comes from a man aged 60-69 years in good health. The CDR3 protein is CASSLSGQGWDERYF. The CDR3 DNA is TGTGCCAGCAGTCTTTCGGGACAGGGGTGGGACGAGCGGTACTTC.